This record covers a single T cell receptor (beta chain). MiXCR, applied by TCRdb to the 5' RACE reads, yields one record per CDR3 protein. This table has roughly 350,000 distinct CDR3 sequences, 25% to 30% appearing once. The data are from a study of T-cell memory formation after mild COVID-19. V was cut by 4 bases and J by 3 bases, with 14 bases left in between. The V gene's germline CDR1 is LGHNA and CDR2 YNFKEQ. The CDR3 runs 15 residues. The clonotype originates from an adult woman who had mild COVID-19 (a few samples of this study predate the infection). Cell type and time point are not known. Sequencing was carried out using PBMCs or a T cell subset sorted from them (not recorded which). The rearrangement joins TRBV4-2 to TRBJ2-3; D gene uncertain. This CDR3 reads CASSPTDWKTDTQYF. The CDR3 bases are TGTGCCAGCAGCCCTACAGACTGGAAGACAGATACGCAGTATTTT.